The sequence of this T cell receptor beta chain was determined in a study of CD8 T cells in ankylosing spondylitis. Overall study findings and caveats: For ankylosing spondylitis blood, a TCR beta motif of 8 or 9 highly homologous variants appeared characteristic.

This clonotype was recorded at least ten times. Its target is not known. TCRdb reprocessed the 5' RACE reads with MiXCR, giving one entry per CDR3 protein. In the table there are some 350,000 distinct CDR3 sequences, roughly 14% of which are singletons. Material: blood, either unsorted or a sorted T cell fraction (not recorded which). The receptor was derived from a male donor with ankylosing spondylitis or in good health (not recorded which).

The CDR3 DNA is TGTGCCAGCAGCCCCGATTTGACTAGCGGGAGAAACACCGGGGAGCTGTTTTTT. As protein: CASSPDLTSGRNTGELFF. This chain links TRBV4-2 with TRBJ2-2; 12 bases agree with TRBD2. V was pared by 4 bases and J by 2 bases, with 8 bases of the junction left unmatched. The germline V gene encodes CDR1 LGHNA and CDR2 YNFKEQ. The CDR3 spans 18 residues.